Sequencing of this T cell receptor (beta chain) was carried out in a study of cytomegalovirus exposure and HLA in healthy donors (dated by TCRdb to about 2017). Study-level background: A later analysis indicated that the roughly 130 validation repertoires were generated on the platform also employed for the 700 or so repertoires of the first cohort. The study was designed to test whether signatures of past pathogen exposure could be identified by cataloging public T cell receptors. A separate validation cohort of about 110 different subjects was used in addition to the approximately 700-subject first cohort. The study combined high-throughput TCR immunosequencing, statistical association of individual TCRs with disease status, and machine learning to predict cytomegalovirus infection status.

Summary of the overall study and its limitations: A later analysis found that TCRs clustered in the first cohort also tended to co-occur in the roughly 120 validation repertoires, with 94% of cluster scores above 0. In vitro tests confirmed that three of the cytomegalovirus-associated TCR beta chains recognize cytomegalovirus antigens. The classifier was reported to diagnose cytomegalovirus status with high specificity and sensitivity in both the original cohort and the validation cohort. The validation cohort had no HLA typing available for a later analysis, so co-occurrence within that cohort was assessed over all 120 or so repertoires. The authors suggested that the approach could potentially be extended to other disease states and immunological phenotypes. Most TCR sequences were observed very rarely across donors, whereas some public TCRs were present in many individuals. A total of 150 to 200 TCR beta chains were listed by the study as associated with cytomegalovirus.

The donors belonged to the validation cohort of over a hundred subjects, which was separate from the roughly 670-subject first cohort. Trimming takes 9 bases off V and 1 base off J; junction bases not matched to a gene: 5. The germline V gene sets CDR1 to SNHLY and CDR2 to FYNNEI. Including the terminal cysteine and phenylalanine, the CDR3 comprises 13 residues. Only CDR3 DNA is held: 39 bases, read in frame from base 1. Concerning this clone: Its target antigen remains unknown. No base quality values were provided; no much bigger clone lies one nucleotide off.

Libraries were constructed by the immunoSEQ multiplex PCR assay. Under the source paper's analysis protocol: A statistical classification framework was built for diagnosing cytomegalovirus status from the catalog of TCR beta chain sequences. Imported from immuneACCESS, the table was reduced by TCRdb to in-frame sequences with V and J called. These copies leave out some clones; in studies compared against another copy, an unresolved V gene accounts for under half, and the cause of the remainder is not known. The D gene and trimming were derived from the DNA, and the V and J assignments and clone size from that table. Across this sample there are about 120,000 clones, with roughly 89% seen only once. The ten largest clones take up 0.95% to 1.5% of the sample.

Sequencing was performed on PBMCs. The V and J genes are TRBV2 and TRBJ2-5; 7 bases in between match TRBD1. The TCR sequence derives from a woman under 30 in good health and CMV-seronegative. The CDR3 protein sequence reads: CASSRDSQETQYF. The DNA reads as follows: TGTGCCAGTAGTCGGGACAGCCAAGAGACCCAGTACTTC. The variable domain in full, with residues beyond the CDR3 obtained from the reference TRBV2 and TRBJ2-5 genes, is EPEVTQTPSHQVTQMGQEVILRCVPISNHLYFYWYRQILGQKVEFLVSFYNNEISEKSEIFDDQFSVERPDGSNFTLKIRSTKLEDSAMYFCASSRDSQETQYFGPGTRLLVL.